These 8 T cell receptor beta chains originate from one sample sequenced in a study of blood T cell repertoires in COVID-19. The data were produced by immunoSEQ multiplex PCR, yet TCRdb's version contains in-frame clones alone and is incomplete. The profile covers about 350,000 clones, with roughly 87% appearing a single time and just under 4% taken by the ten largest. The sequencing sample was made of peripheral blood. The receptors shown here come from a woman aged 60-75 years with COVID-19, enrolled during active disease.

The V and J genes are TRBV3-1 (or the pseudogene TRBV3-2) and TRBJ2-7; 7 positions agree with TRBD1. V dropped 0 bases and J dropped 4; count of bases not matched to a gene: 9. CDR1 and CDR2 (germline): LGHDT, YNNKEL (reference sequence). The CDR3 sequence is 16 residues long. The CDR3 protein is CASSQDGKGARYEQYF. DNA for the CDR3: TGTGCCAGCAGCCAAGACGGGAAGGGGGCGCGATACGAGCAGTACTTC.

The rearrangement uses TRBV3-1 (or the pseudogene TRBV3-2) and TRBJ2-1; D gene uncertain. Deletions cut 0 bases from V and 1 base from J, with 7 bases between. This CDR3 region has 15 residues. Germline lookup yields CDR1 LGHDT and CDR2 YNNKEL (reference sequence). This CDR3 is CASSQDGISYNEQFF. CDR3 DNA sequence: TGTGCCAGCAGCCAAGACGGTATTTCCTACAATGAGCAGTTCTTC.

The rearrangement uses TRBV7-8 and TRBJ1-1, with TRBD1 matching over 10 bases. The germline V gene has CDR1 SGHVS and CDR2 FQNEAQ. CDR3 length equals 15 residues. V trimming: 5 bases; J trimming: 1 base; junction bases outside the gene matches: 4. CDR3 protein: CASSPRQGANTEAFF. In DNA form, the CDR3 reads TGTGCCAGCAGCCCAAGACAGGGGGCGAACACTGAAGCTTTCTTT. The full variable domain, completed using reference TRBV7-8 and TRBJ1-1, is GAGVSQSPRYKVAKRGQDVALRCDPISGHVSLFWYQQALGQGPEFLTYFQNEAQLDKSGLPSDRFFAERPEGSVSTLKIQRTQQEDSAVYLCASSPRQGANTEAFFGQGTRLTVV.

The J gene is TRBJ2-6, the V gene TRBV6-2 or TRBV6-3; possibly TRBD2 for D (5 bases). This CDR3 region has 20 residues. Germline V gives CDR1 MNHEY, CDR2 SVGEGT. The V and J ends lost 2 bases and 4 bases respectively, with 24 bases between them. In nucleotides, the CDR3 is TGTGCCAGCAGTTACATCCGGGAAGGGAGCTCTCCATCAGGGGCCAACGTCCTGACTTTC. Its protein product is CASSYIREGSSPSGANVLTF.

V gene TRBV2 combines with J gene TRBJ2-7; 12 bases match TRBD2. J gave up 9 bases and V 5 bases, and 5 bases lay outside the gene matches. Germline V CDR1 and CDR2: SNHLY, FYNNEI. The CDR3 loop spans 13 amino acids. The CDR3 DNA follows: TGTGCCAGCAGTTTCGGGACTAGCGGGCGGCAGTACTTC. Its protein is CASSFGTSGRQYF.

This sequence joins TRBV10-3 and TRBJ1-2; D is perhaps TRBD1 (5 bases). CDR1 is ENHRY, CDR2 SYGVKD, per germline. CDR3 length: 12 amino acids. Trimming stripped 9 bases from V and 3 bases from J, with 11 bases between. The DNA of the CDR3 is TGTGCCATTTCCGACAGCTACTATGGCTACACCTTC. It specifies CAISDSYYGYTF.

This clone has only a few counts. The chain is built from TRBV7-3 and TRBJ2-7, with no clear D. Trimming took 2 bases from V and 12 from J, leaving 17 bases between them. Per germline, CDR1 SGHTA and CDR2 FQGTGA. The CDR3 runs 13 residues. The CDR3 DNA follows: TGTGCCAGCAGCTTAGCCGACAACGATAAACTGTACTTC. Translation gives CASSLADNDKLYF.

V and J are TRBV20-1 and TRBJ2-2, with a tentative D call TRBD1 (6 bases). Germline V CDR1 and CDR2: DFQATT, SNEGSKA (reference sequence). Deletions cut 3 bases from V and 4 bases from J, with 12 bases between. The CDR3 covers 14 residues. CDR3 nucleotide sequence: TGCAGTGCTAGTCGAGGGGGAGCCACCGGGGAGCTGTTTTTT. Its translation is CSASRGGATGELFF.